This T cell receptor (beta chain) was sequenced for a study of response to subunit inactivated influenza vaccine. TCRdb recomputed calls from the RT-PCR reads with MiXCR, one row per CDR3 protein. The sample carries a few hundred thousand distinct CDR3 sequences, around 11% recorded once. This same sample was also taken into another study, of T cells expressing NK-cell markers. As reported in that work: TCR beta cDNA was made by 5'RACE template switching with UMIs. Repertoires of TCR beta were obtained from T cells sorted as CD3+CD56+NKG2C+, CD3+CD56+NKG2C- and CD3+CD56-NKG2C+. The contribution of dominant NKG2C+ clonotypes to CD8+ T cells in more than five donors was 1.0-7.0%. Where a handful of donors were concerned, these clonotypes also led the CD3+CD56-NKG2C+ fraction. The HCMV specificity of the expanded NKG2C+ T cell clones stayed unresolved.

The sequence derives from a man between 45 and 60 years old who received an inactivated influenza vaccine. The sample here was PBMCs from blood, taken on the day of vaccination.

The CDR3 is CASRRSGGNQPQHF. The CDR3 bases are TGTGCCAGCAGGCGCTCGGGCGGGAATCAGCCCCAGCATTTT. V is TRBV6-2 or TRBV6-3 and J is TRBJ1-5; D is ambiguous. Germline lookup yields CDR1 MNHEY and CDR2 SVGEGT. V was pared by 6 bases and J by 4 bases, with 13 bases between. The length of the CDR3 is 14 residues.